The T cell receptor beta chain under discussion was sequenced for a study of blood T cell repertoires in COVID-19. On the study more broadly: Material from acute and convalescent COVID-19 was sourced from the United States, Italy and Spain. Sources were T cells, B-cell-depleted T cells, or PBMCs; the material itself was cDNA or gDNA.

This clone was counted between two and nine times. Per the authors' pipeline: Estimated nucleated cell counts came from reference gene primer amplification. Method: immunoSEQ multiplex PCR; TCRdb's copy keeps in-frame clones and lacks some. The V and J calls and clone size come from that table; D and trimming were worked out from the DNA. This table has more than 200,000 clones, approximately 86% appearing once. The sequence was obtained from a young man with active or convalescent COVID-19. The sequenced material came from peripheral blood.

The chain's CDR3 is CAAGRGEEPQHF. The CDR3 DNA is TGTGCCGCGGGCAGGGGTGAGGAGCCCCAGCATTTT. The rearrangement joins TRBV10-3 to TRBJ1-5; a weak D match, TRBD1 (6 bases). With 11 bases removed from V and 8 bases from J, the gap between germline ends came to 16 bases. Per the germline V gene, CDR1 is ENHRY and CDR2 is SYGVKD. The CDR3 extends over 12 amino acids.